A selection of T cell receptor beta chains follows, all from one sample in a study of T cell responses to AZD1222 COVID-19 vaccine. TCRdb's copy holds only in-frame clones and misses some; the assay was immunoSEQ multiplex PCR. The data contain 150,000 or so clones, 86% of them singletons. The starting material was peripheral blood, obtained on day 0 of MenACWY control vaccination. These receptor sequences come from an adult in good health. Each CDR3 is given with its conserved first and last residue. A D gene is named only where the DNA matches it firmly. Only some rows state a clone size, as once, few, many or a class for expanded clones.

17	TRBD2	TRBJ2-5	TRBV19	-	CASSSPTSGRYQETQYF	TGTGCCAGTAGTTCCCCGACTAGCGGGAGGTACCAAGAGACCCAGTACTTC
13	TRBD1	TRBJ1-3	TRBV19	few	CASSIDRGNTIYF	TGTGCCAGTAGTATCGACAGGGGGAACACCATATATTTT
18	TRBD2	TRBJ2-2	TRBV6-1	-	CASSGGLAGAANTGELFF	TGTGCCAGCAGTGGCGGACTAGCGGGTGCCGCGAACACCGGGGAGCTGTTTTTT
15	-	TRBJ2-6	TRBV5-6	-	CASRSLGGAGNVLTF	TGTGCCAGCAGATCTCTCGGAGGGGCGGGCAACGTCCTGACTTTC
16	TRBD1	TRBJ2-7	TRBV11-2	-	CASSLATGGNSYEQYF	TGTGCCAGCAGCTTAGCTACAGGGGGAAACTCCTACGAGCAGTACTTC
15	-	TRBJ1-3	TRBV13	-	CASSWDRFSGNTIYF	TGTGCCAGCAGCTGGGACCGATTCTCTGGAAACACCATATATTTT
11	-	TRBJ2-3	TRBV5-1	-	CASSDSDTQYF	TGCGCCAGCAGCGACTCAGATACGCAGTATTTT
14	-	TRBJ1-2	TRBV28	few	CASSSAGDTYGYTF	TGTGCCAGCAGTTCGGCAGGGGATACCTATGGCTACACCTTC
14	TRBD1	TRBJ2-1	TRBV19	-	CASSVTKQGAGQFF	TGTGCCAGTAGCGTTACAAAACAGGGGGCGGGGCAGTTCTTC
13	-	TRBJ1-3	TRBV20-1	-	CSASGDSGNTIYF	TGCAGTGCTAGTGGGGATTCTGGAAACACCATATATTTT
15	TRBD2	TRBJ2-5	TRBV5-1	-	CASSLGGGDQETQYF	TGCGCCAGCAGCTTGGGGGGAGGGGACCAAGAGACCCAGTACTTC
11	-	TRBJ2-7	TRBV28	few	CASRKTYEQYF	TGTGCCTCCCGGAAAACCTACGAGCAGTACTTC
16	-	TRBJ1-1	TRBV27	-	CASSLRYRVVNTEAFF	TGTGCCAGCAGTCTCCGCTACAGGGTGGTGAACACTGAAGCTTTCTTT
12	-	TRBJ1-1	TRBV5-6	-	CASSRTSTEAFF	TGTGCCAGCAGCCGCACTAGTACTGAAGCTTTCTTT
15	-	TRBJ1-1	TRBV29-1	few	CSAGTGAVVNTEAFF	TGCAGCGCCGGGACCGGGGCAGTAGTGAACACTGAAGCTTTCTTT
13	-	TRBJ2-7	TRBV6-2/TRBV6-3	-	CASSWYVSYEQYF	TGTGCCAGCAGTTGGTACGTTAGCTACGAGCAGTACTTC